The 11 T cell receptor beta chains below were found in one sample sequenced in a study of T cells in Graves' hyperthyroidism and ophthalmopathy. Authors of the study amplified TCR beta CDR3 regions from RNA transcripts. HTBI primers were used for first-round RT-PCR of the TCR CDR3. In TCRdb, the multiplex PCR reads were re-called with MiXCR into one record per CDR3 protein. The sample records about 840,000 distinct CDR3 sequences, roughly 40% being singletons. Sequencing was done on a sample of blood. The receptors stem from a man between 18 and 29 years old with Graves' hyperthyroidism.

This clonotype was seen repeatedly, ten times or more. The chain links TRBV9 to TRBJ2-7; 9 positions match TRBD1. The CDR3 covers 14 residues. Germline CDR1 SGDLS, CDR2 YYNGEE. The J segment lost 6 bases and the V segment lost 6 bases, leaving 10 bases of the junction unmatched. CDR3 sequence reads: CASKKGQGNGEQYF. The CDR3 coding sequence is TGTGCCAGCAAAAAGGGACAGGGAAATGGCGAGCAGTACTTC.

This chain joins TRBV14 and TRBJ2-7, with D maybe TRBD1 (6 bases). The CDR3 is made up of 13 amino acids. Trimming took 6 bases from V and 7 from J, leaving 16 bases between them. Per germline, CDR1 SGHDN and CDR2 FVKESK. CDR3 loop: CASRGAVEWEQYF. CDR3 sequence (DNA): TGTGCCAGCAGGGGGGCGGTCGAGTGGGAGCAGTACTTC.

In its sample, this clonotype was seen a few times. The gene calls are TRBV2 and TRBJ2-7; 8 nucleotides align to TRBD1. Trimming at V came to 10 bases and at J to 2 bases, leaving 10 bases not matched to a gene. CDR1 and CDR2 from the germline V gene are SNHLY and FYNNEI. The CDR3 covers 14 residues. Written as DNA, the CDR3 is TGTGCCACCGACAGGGGCCATGGCCCCTACGAGCAGTACTTC. Its translation is CATDRGHGPYEQYF.

This clonotype was seen a handful of times. V usage is TRBV20-1 and J usage is TRBJ1-5; the D gene is possibly TRBD1 (6 bases). The CDR3 is made up of 14 amino acids. The V gene's germline CDR1 is DFQATT and CDR2 SNEGSKA (reference sequence). Trimming removed 4 bases from V and 0 bases from J, with 10 bases in between. CDR3 amino acids: CSAKGGISNQPQHF. The CDR3 bases are TGCAGTGCTAAGGGGGGTATTAGCAATCAGCCCCAGCATTTT.

This clonotype was observed a few times. This sequence joins TRBV2 and TRBJ2-2, with 7 bases identical to TRBD1. Trimming cost V 5 bases and J 4 bases; bases outside gene matches: 7. The V gene's germline CDR1 is SNHLY and CDR2 FYNNEI. CDR3 length: 15 amino acids. Here the CDR3 reads CASSIRDSSTGELFF. The CDR3 nucleotides are TGTGCCAGCAGTATCCGGGACAGCTCCACCGGGGAGCTGTTTTTT. Based on the CDR3 plus reference TRBV2 and TRBJ2-2, the full variable domain is EPEVTQTPSHQVTQMGQEVILRCVPISNHLYFYWYRQILGQKVEFLVSFYNNEISEKSEIFDDQFSVERPDGSNFTLKIRSTKLEDSAMYFCASSIRDSSTGELFFGEGSRLTVL.

This clonotype was counted many times. V and J are TRBV9 and TRBJ1-1; D is possibly TRBD1 (5 bases). The V end lost 3 bases, the J end lost 2 bases, and 8 bases lay between the germline ends. The CDR3 length is 13 residues. Germline V gives CDR1 SGDLS, CDR2 YYNGEE. CDR3 amino acids: CASSADSNTEAFF. Written as DNA, the CDR3 is TGTGCCAGCAGCGCAGACAGTAACACTGAAGCTTTCTTT.

This clonotype was observed a few times. The V and J genes are TRBV19 and TRBJ2-2; 10 nucleotides line up with TRBD2. The CDR3 runs 16 residues. Germline loops: CDR1 LNHDA, CDR2 SQIVND (reference sequence). Trimming took 5 bases from V and 4 from J; bases not matched to a gene: 7. This chain's CDR3 is CASSAGASGGTGELFF. The CDR3, as DNA: TGTGCCAGTAGTGCCGGGGCTAGCGGGGGCACCGGGGAGCTGTTTTTT.

The chain joins TRBV5-6 to TRBJ1-1; TRBD1 aligns across 9 bases. The length of the CDR3 is 14 residues. Germline V gene sequence: CDR1 SGHDT, CDR2 YYEEEE. The J segment lost 1 base and the V segment lost 7 bases, leaving 5 bases of the junction unmatched. CDR3 sequence (DNA): TGTGCCAGCCCTGGACAGGGGAAGAACACTGAAGCTTTCTTT. It translates to CASPGQGKNTEAFF.

CDR3 in DNA: TGTGCCACCAGTGATTCGCGGGAGCACGACACCGGGGAGCTGTTTTTT. This sequence encodes CATSDSREHDTGELFF. The V call is TRBV24-1, the J call TRBJ2-2, with TRBD2 identical over 7 bases. The trim removed 2 bases at V and 3 bases at J, leaving 5 bases unmatched. Germline V gene sequence: CDR1 KGHDR, CDR2 SFDVKD. CDR3 length: 16 residues.

This clonotype appeared many times. The chain combines TRBV25-1 with TRBJ2-7, with D perhaps TRBD1 (5 bases). The CDR3 spans 13 residues. CDR1 and CDR2 (germline): MGHDK, SYGVNS. Trimming stripped 5 bases from V and 5 bases from J, with 13 bases between. Here the CDR3 reads CASSPQDPDEQYF. The CDR3 region has the DNA TGTGCCAGCAGTCCACAGGATCCAGACGAGCAGTACTTC.

This clonotype has more than one count but fewer than ten. The chain carries TRBV7-8 and TRBJ1-2, with D hard to call. Per germline, CDR1 SGHVS and CDR2 FQNEAQ. Trimming left V 5 bases short and J 8 bases short, with 9 bases between. The CDR3 is 11 amino acids. This CDR3 is CASSRFGGYTF. The CDR3 region has the DNA TGTGCCAGCAGCCGTTTTGGCGGCTACACCTTC.